The text below deals with one T cell receptor (beta chain). The entry originates in a study of blood T cell repertoires in COVID-19. The data were produced by immunoSEQ multiplex PCR, yet TCRdb's version contains in-frame clones alone and is incomplete. The sample consists of more than 200,000 clones, nearly 90% of them appearing once. This CDR3 is 13 amino acids long. Germline-derived CDR1 and CDR2 are MNHNY and SVGAGI (reference sequence). The V gene end was trimmed by 8 bases and the J gene end by 5 bases; junction bases not matched to a gene: 6. This sequence joins TRBV6-6 and TRBJ2-1, with TRBD1 identical over 7 bases. The receptor was isolated from a woman in her forties who had recovered from COVID-19. Source material: peripheral blood. CDR3 residues: CASSRGQHNEQFF. In DNA, the CDR3 is TGTGCCAGCTCAAGGGGACAGCACAATGAGCAGTTCTTC.